This TCR beta chain stems from a study of blood T cells in healthy people across ages. Overall study context: Per every two T cells, about one barcoded beta molecule was captured by template switching.

The sample providers were healthy Caucasian people from Russia, aged about 6 to 100. This clonotype was found a few times. What it recognizes is unknown. Study outcomes and limitations: Whereas aged donors had fewer naive CD4+ cells, long-lived donors had more of them and higher diversity. PBMCs that were unsorted prevented a conclusive naive versus antigen-experienced comparison.

V shed 1 base, J shed 3 bases, and the junction held 9 bases outside the gene matches. Germline V gene data show CDR1 as DFQATT and CDR2 as SNEGSKA (reference sequence). The CDR3 has 16 amino acids. It was with a sample-barcoded 5' primer and a J-beta primer mix that a second PCR of roughly 6 to 12 cycles was run. TCRdb re-called the 5' RACE reads through MiXCR, storing one row per CDR3 protein. Of about 1,600,000 distinct CDR3 sequences in the sample, 42% were seen once. The V call is TRBV20-1, the J call TRBJ1-2; 9 nucleotides align to TRBD1. The specimen sequenced was blood. The clonotype was recovered from a woman aged 18-29 years in good health. The DNA of the CDR3 is TGCAGTGCTAGAGCGTCCGGGACAGGGAGATACTATGGCTACACCTTC. Its protein product is CSARASGTGRYYGYTF.